The clone carrying this TCR beta chain was seen only a few times. It was with unique molecular identifiers that the TCRbeta library was prepared. MiXCR was run by TCRdb on the PCR reads, yielding one entry per CDR3 protein. The sample shows 500,000 to 600,000 distinct CDR3 sequences, approximately 16% of them seen only once. The entry originates in a study of T-cell reconstitution after alpha-beta-depleted transplantation in children. This CDR3 region has 13 residues. Trimming took off 5 bases at V and 8 bases at J, with 13 bases between the two ends. Germline V gene sequence: CDR1 LNHDA, CDR2 SQIVND (reference sequence).

The genes are TRBV19 and TRBJ2-1; D remains unclear. Material: PBMCs from the stem cell graft donor, obtained from the stem cell graft. The receptor's source is a human donor who donated a stem cell graft to a child with acute lymphoblastic leukemia. The CDR3 is CASSVKGRHEQFF. CDR3 DNA: TGTGCCAGTAGTGTGAAAGGACGCCATGAGCAGTTCTTC.